This T cell receptor beta chain was identified in a study of spatial heterogeneity in lung cancer. The sample's time point: blood at routine non-recurrence follow-up after resection. Sequencing of whole RNA from tumor, nontumor lung or frozen PBMC involved no sorting. In TCRdb, the 5' RACE reads were re-called with MiXCR into one record per CDR3 protein. The sample yields under 150,000 distinct CDR3 sequences, under 14% seen once. The V and J ends lost 6 bases and 8 bases, in that order; junction bases with no gene match: 10. From germline, CDR1 is MRHNA and CDR2 SNTAGT. This CDR3 is 14 amino acids long.

The rearrangement uses TRBV6-4 and TRBJ1-2; 9 bases are shared with TRBD1. The source was PBMCs, collected at follow-up. This sequence was found in a female donor with early-stage non-small cell lung cancer. In DNA form, the CDR3 reads TGTGCCAGCAGCCGGGGACAGGGAGGGAGCGGCTACACCTTC. Translated, it gives CASSRGQGGSGYTF.